The T cell receptor (beta chain) under discussion was sequenced for a study of blood T cell repertoires in COVID-19. Some clones are missing from TCRdb's copy, which holds only in-frame ones; the method was immunoSEQ multiplex PCR. The table lists hundreds of thousands of clones, around 88% of them singletons. Trimming at V came to 5 bases and at J to 0 bases, leaving 13 bases not matched to a gene. The CDR3 is made up of 17 amino acids. Germline CDR1 is MNHEY and CDR2 is SMNVEV (reference sequence). V is TRBV27 and J is TRBJ2-7; 7 bases line up with TRBD2. The sequence came from a woman between 50 and 59 years old with acute COVID-19. Sequenced sample: PBMCs or T cells enriched from blood (not recorded which). The CDR3: CASSPLFRRETSYEQYF. CDR3 bases: TGTGCCAGCAGTCCCCTCTTTCGGCGGGAGACCTCCTACGAGCAGTACTTC.